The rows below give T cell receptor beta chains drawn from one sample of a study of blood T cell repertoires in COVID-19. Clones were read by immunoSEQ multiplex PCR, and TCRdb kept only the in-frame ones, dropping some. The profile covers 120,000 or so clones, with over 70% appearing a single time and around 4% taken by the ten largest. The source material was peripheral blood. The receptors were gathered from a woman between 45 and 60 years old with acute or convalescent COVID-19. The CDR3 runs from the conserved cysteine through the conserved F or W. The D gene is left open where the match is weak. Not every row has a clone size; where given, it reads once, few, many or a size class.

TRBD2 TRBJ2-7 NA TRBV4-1 CASREGLAGTYEQYF TGCGCCAGCAGAGAAGGACTAGCGGGAACCTACGAGCAGTACTTC
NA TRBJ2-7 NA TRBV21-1 CASGRGAAYEQYF TGTGCCAGCGGCCGTGGGGCGGCCTACGAGCAGTACTTC
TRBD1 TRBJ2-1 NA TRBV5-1 CASGGETGGTYNEQFF TGCGCCAGCGGTGGGGAGACAGGGGGCACCTACAATGAGCAGTTCTTC
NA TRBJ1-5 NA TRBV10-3 CAISESGGNQPQHF TGTGCCATCAGTGAAAGTGGGGGGAATCAGCCCCAGCATTTT
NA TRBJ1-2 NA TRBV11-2 CASSHREGRGYTF TGTGCCAGCAGCCACAGGGAAGGGCGAGGCTACACCTTC
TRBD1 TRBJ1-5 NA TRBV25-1 CASSATGAGDQPQHF TGTGCCAGCAGTGCGACAGGGGCTGGGGATCAGCCCCAGCATTTT
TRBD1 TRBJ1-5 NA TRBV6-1 CASREGQGDQPQHF TGTGCCAGCAGAGAAGGACAGGGGGATCAGCCCCAGCATTTT
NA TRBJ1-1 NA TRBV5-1 CASSLGSGWSEAFF TGCGCCAGCAGCTTGGGTTCGGGGTGGTCTGAAGCTTTCTTT
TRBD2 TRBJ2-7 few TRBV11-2 CASSLAGGSSNF TGTGCCAGCAGCTTAGCGGGGGGTAGTAGTAACTTC
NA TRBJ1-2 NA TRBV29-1 CSVALRINYGYTF TGCAGCGTTGCGTTGCGGATTAACTATGGCTACACCTTC
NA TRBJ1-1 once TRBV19 CASSYAGGGRAEAFF TGTGCCAGCTCCTACGCGGGGGGGGGACGGGCTGAAGCTTTCTTT
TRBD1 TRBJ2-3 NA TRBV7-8 CASSLSPQGPSTDTQYF TGTGCCAGCAGCTTATCTCCACAGGGGCCGTCCACAGATACGCAGTATTTT
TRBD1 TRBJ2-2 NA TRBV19 CASSRTGGIGELFF TGTGCCAGTAGCCGGACAGGGGGCATCGGGGAGCTGTTTTTT
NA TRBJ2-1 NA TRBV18 CASFLARSYNEQFF TGTGCCAGCTTCCTAGCGCGCTCCTACAATGAGCAGTTCTTC
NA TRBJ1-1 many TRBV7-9 CASSSSGNTEAFF TGTGCCAGCAGCTCTAGCGGGAACACTGAAGCTTTCTTT
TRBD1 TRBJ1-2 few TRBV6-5 CASSYSGPRGYGYTF TGTGCCAGCAGTTACTCGGGGCCCAGGGGGTATGGCTACACCTTC
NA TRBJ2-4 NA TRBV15 CATSRDVAAKNIQYF TGTGCCACCAGCAGAGATGTGGCAGCCAAAAACATTCAGTACTTC
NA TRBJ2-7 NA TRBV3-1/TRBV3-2 CASSASDGGYEQYF TGTGCCAGCAGCGCCTCGGACGGGGGCTACGAGCAGTACTTC
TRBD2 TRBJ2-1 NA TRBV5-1 CASSLASGRQGNEQFF TGCGCCAGCAGCTTGGCTAGCGGGAGACAGGGTAATGAGCAGTTCTTC
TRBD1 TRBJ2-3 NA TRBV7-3 CASSLGQGADTQYF TGTGCCAGCAGCTTAGGGCAGGGGGCAGATACGCAGTATTTT
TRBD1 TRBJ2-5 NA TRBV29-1 CSVEQGAGETQYF TGCAGCGTTGAACAGGGGGCAGGGGAGACCCAGTACTTC
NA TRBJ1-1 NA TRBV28 CASIRDLNTEAFF TGTGCCAGCATTAGGGACTTGAACACTGAAGCTTTCTTT
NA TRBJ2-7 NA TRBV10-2 CASRDSGSSEQYF TGCGCCAGCAGGGATAGCGGATCCTCGGAGCAGTACTTC
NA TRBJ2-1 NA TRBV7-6 CASSLVQDLYNEQFF TGTGCCAGCAGCTTAGTCCAGGATCTCTACAATGAGCAGTTCTTC
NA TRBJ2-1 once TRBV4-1 CASSQDRGGGARRSYNEQFF TGCGCCAGCAGCCAAGATAGGGGGGGCGGGGCGCGGCGCTCCTACAATGAGCAGTTCTTC
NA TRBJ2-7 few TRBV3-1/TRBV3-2 CASSQESEQYF TGTGCCAGCAGCCAAGAGAGCGAGCAGTACTTC
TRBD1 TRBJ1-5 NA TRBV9 CASSGGQGGQPQHF TGTGCCAGCAGCGGGGGACAGGGAGGACAGCCCCAGCATTTT
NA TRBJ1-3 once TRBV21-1 CASPDGGLGNTIYF TGTGCCAGCCCCGACGGGGGGTTGGGAAACACCATATATTTT
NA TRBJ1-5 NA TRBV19 CASSYGQPGLDQPQHF TGTGCCAGTAGTTACGGACAGCCGGGGTTGGATCAGCCCCAGCATTTT
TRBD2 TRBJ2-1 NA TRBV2 CASSDLRGGSYNEQFF TGTGCCAGCAGTGACCTGCGGGGGGGCTCCTACAATGAGCAGTTCTTC
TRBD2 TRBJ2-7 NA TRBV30 CAWSVKLAGDPYEQYF TGTGCCTGGAGTGTAAAACTAGCGGGAGATCCCTACGAGCAGTACTTC
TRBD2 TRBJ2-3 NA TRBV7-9 CASSTGTSGAWGSTDTQYF TGTGCCAGCAGCACCGGGACTAGCGGGGCCTGGGGTAGCACAGATACGCAGTATTTT
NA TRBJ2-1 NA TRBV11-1 CASSSEGRKAIF TGTGCCAGCAGCTCAGAGGGCCGGAAGGCGATCTTC
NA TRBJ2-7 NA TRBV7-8 CASSSGWGTYEQYF TGTGCCAGCAGCTCAGGGTGGGGTACCTACGAGCAGTACTTC
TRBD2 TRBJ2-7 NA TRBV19 CASSALDWREGYEQYF TGTGCCAGTAGTGCCCTCGATTGGCGGGAGGGCTACGAGCAGTACTTC
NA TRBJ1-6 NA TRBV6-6 CASNRNDLINSPLHF TGTGCCAGCAACCGCAACGACTTAATCAATTCACCCCTCCACTTT
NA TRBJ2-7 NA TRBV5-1 CASSARDMGYEQYF TGCGCCAGCAGCGCCCGGGACATGGGCTACGAGCAGTACTTC
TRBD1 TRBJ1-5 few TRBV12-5 CASGASATGGNQPQHF TGTGCTAGTGGTGCCTCCGCGACAGGGGGAAATCAGCCCCAGCATTTT
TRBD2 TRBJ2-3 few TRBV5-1 CASSLVLAGGPRSDTQYF TGCGCCAGCAGCTTGGTTCTAGCGGGGGGGCCTAGGTCAGATACGCAGTATTTT
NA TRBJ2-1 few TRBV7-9 CASSLTQGQNEQFF TGTGCCAGCAGCTTAACCCAGGGGCAGAATGAGCAGTTCTTC
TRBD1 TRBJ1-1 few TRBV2 CASSSDRVGTEAFF TGTGCCAGCAGTTCGGACAGGGTCGGGACTGAAGCTTTCTTT
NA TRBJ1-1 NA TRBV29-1 CSATKTEAFF TGCAGCGCAACTAAAACTGAAGCTTTCTTT
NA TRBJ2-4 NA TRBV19 CASSIDQPGAEGNIQYF TGTGCCAGTAGTATAGATCAACCAGGGGCAGAGGGTAACATTCAGTACTTC
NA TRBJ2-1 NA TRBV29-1 CSVAPDRPRQFF TGCAGCGTTGCACCAGACAGGCCGCGGCAGTTCTTC
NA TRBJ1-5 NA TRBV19 CASRVLQVNQPQHF TGTGCCAGTAGGGTTCTACAGGTGAATCAGCCCCAGCATTTT
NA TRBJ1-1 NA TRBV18 CASSIGMNTEAFF TGTGCCAGCTCAATCGGGATGAACACTGAAGCTTTCTTT
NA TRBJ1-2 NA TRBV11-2 CASSLVGREGYGYTF TGTGCCAGCAGCTTAGTTGGCAGGGAGGGCTATGGCTACACCTTC
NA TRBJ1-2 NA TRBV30 CAWIGRNYGYTF TGTGCCTGGATAGGGAGAAACTATGGCTACACCTTC
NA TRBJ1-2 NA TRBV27 CASSVAGPEYGYTF TGTGCCAGCAGTGTAGCGGGTCCCGAGTATGGCTACACCTTC
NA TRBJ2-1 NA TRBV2 CASREDSLNEQFF TGTGCCAGCAGGGAAGACTCTCTCAATGAGCAGTTCTTC
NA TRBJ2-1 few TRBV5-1 CASSLGNRDNEQFF TGCGCCAGCAGCTTGGGGAACAGGGACAATGAGCAGTTCTTC
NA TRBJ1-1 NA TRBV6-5 CASSTLEGVVSEAFF TGTGCCAGCAGTACCTTGGAGGGTGTGGTGTCTGAAGCTTTCTTT